A selection of T cell receptor beta chains follows, all from one sample in a study of metastatic and nonmetastatic thyroid tumors. Through MiXCR, TCRdb re-clonotyped the PCR reads. The sample records tens of thousands of clones, 25% to 35% being singletons. Sequencing input: blood. The receptors here all came from a female donor with papillary thyroid cancer or a benign thyroid nodule (not recorded which). Some clones in this sample may be carry-over from other donors' samples. The CDR3 runs from the conserved cysteine through the conserved F or W. A D gene is named only where the DNA matches it firmly. Clone size is stated in some rows and not others, as once, few, many or a class when expanded.

d_gene	abundance	v_gene	j_gene	CDR3aa	CDR3nt
-	few	TRBV6-1	TRBJ2-7	CASSILTGGGEQYF	TGTGCCAGCAGTATTCTGACAGGTGGCGGCGAGCAGTACTTC
-	-	TRBV6-1	TRBJ2-7	CASSESGIHEQYF	TGTGCCAGCAGTGAATCCGGGATACACGAGCAGTACTTC
TRBD2	-	TRBV11-2	TRBJ2-7	CASSTFRLAGDYEQYF	TGTGCCAGCAGCACATTCAGACTAGCGGGAGACTACGAGCAGTACTTC
-	many	TRBV20-1	TRBJ2-1	CSARESEREQFF	TGCAGTGCTAGAGAATCTGAGCGTGAGCAGTTCTTC
-	few	TRBV19	TRBJ2-5	CASSMGVAEETQYF	TGTGCCAGTAGTATGGGGGTAGCCGAAGAGACCCAGTACTTC
-	few	TRBV12-3/TRBV12-4	TRBJ1-2	CARSSRGEANYGYTF	TGTGCCAGGAGCTCAAGAGGGGAAGCCAACTATGGCTACACCTTC
-	-	TRBV11-2	TRBJ1-1	CASSSTTSNTEAFF	TGTGCCAGCAGCTCCACAACGTCGAACACTGAAGCTTTCTTT
-	-	TRBV6-6	TRBJ1-1	CASSYFGGGNEAFF	TGTGCCAGCAGTTACTTCGGGGGAGGTAATGAAGCTTTCTTT
-	-	TRBV11-1	TRBJ1-1	CASSTPPGTMNTGAFF	TGTGCCAGCAGCACCCCCCCAGGGACTATGAACACTGGAGCTTTCTTT
TRBD1	-	TRBV7-2	TRBJ1-6	CASSLTGESPLHF	TGTGCCAGCAGCCTGACAGGGGAGTCACCCCTACACTTT
TRBD1	few	TRBV6-5	TRBJ1-6	CVSSFGQGLNSPLHF	TGTGTCAGCAGTTTCGGACAGGGGCTAAATTCACCCCTCCACTTC
-	many	TRBV6-1	TRBJ2-1	CATQIGAGEGNNEQFF	TGTGCCACCCAGATTGGGGCAGGGGAGGGGAACAATGAGCAGTTCTTC
-	many	TRBV20-1	TRBJ2-5	CSAPEQTQETQYF	TGCAGTGCCCCGGAACAAACACAAGAGACCCAGTACTTC
-	many	TRBV5-5	TRBJ1-1	CAGSLEGDTEAFF	TGTGCCGGCAGCTTGGAGGGGGACACTGAAGCTTTCTTT
TRBD1	once	TRBV5-1	TRBJ2-3	CASSLEGQGTDTQYF	TGCGCCAGCAGCTTGGAGGGACAGGGCACAGATACGCAGTATTTT
-	-	TRBV6-2/TRBV6-3	TRBJ1-2	CASSGFDYGYTF	TGTGCCAGCAGTGGTTTTGACTATGGCTACACCTTC
TRBD2	few	TRBV28	TRBJ2-7	CASSPGTTYEQYF	TGTGCCAGCAGTCCCGGGACTACCTACGAGCAGTACTTC
-	-	TRBV27	TRBJ1-1	CAGSFQKLNTEAFF	TGTGCCGGCAGTTTCCAAAAGTTGAACACTGAAGCTTTCTTT
-	-	TRBV5-1	TRBJ2-7	CASSTTGDTYEQYF	TGCGCCAGCAGCACGACCGGGGATACATACGAGCAGTACTTC
TRBD2	once	TRBV20-1	TRBJ2-7	CSARTSGRAYEQYF	TGCAGTGCTAGGACTAGCGGGAGGGCCTACGAGCAGTACTTC
-	many	TRBV4-1	TRBJ1-1	CASSPHLGLRAAEAFF	TGCGCCAGCAGCCCTCACCTGGGGCTTCGGGCCGCTGAAGCTTTCTTT
-	many	TRBV7-2	TRBJ2-7	CASSRNDRTYEQYF	TGTGCCAGCAGCCGAAACGACAGGACCTACGAGCAGTACTTC
TRBD2	many	TRBV4-1	TRBJ2-5	CASSQGGLAGETQYF	TGCGCCAGCAGCCAAGGGGGACTAGCGGGAGAGACCCAGTACTTC
-	-	TRBV28	TRBJ2-7	CASSSDISNEQYF	TGTGCCAGCAGTTCGGACATTTCTAACGAGCAGTACTTC
TRBD1	many	TRBV20-1	TRBJ2-5	CSARHGQGSGTQYF	TGCAGTGCTAGGCATGGACAGGGGTCAGGGACCCAGTACTTC
-	many	TRBV9	TRBJ2-2	CASSVEGSSGELFF	TGTGCCAGCAGCGTAGAAGGGAGCTCCGGGGAGCTGTTTTTT
-	many	TRBV12-3/TRBV12-4	TRBJ1-3	CASSQAGSGNTIYF	TGTGCCAGCAGCCAGGCGGGTTCTGGAAACACCATATATTTT
-	many	TRBV9	TRBJ2-3	CASSGGSPSTDTQYF	TGTGCCAGCAGCGGGGGCTCCCCAAGCACAGATACGCAGTATTTT
-	many	TRBV12-3/TRBV12-4	TRBJ1-1	CASSLLRGTEAFF	TGTGCCAGCAGTTTACTGAGGGGTACTGAAGCTTTCTTT
TRBD1	many	TRBV12-3/TRBV12-4	TRBJ1-6	CASRWGTDNSPLHF	TGTGCCAGCAGGTGGGGGACAGATAATTCACCCCTCCACTTT
-	-	TRBV11-2	TRBJ2-3	CASSLQTRTAPTDTQYF	TGTGCCAGCAGCTTACAAACTCGGACAGCCCCCACAGATACGCAGTATTTT
-	-	TRBV2	TRBJ2-7	CASSWTTVYEQYF	TGTGCCAGCAGCTGGACCACTGTTTACGAGCAGTACTTC
-	few	TRBV2	TRBJ2-1	CASLAYNEQFF	TGTGCCAGTCTAGCGTACAATGAGCAGTTCTTC
-	-	TRBV19	TRBJ2-5	CASTGSTKETQYF	TGTGCCAGTACAGGAAGTACTAAAGAGACCCAGTACTTC
-	-	TRBV30	TRBJ1-1	CAWSVQWDTEAFF	TGTGCCTGGAGTGTACAATGGGACACTGAAGCTTTCTTT
TRBD1	-	TRBV12-3/TRBV12-4	TRBJ1-3	CASTRTSGGGGNTIYF	TGTGCCAGCACCCGCACTTCAGGGGGTGGTGGAAACACCATATATTTT
-	-	TRBV11-2	TRBJ2-1	CASSPSPRRGRNEQFF	TGTGCCAGCAGCCCCTCGCCCAGACGGGGCCGCAATGAGCAGTTCTTC
-	-	TRBV28	TRBJ2-7	CASIFEGLHDAQYF	TGTGCCAGCATTTTTGAGGGACTGCACGACGCGCAGTACTTC
-	medium-sized	TRBV2	TRBJ2-6	CASSGVRAGANVLTF	TGTGCCAGCAGTGGGGTCAGGGCTGGGGCCAACGTCCTGACTTTC
TRBD1	few	TRBV19	TRBJ2-7	CASSISSLTGGEQYF	TGTGCCAGTAGTATCTCGTCCCTTACAGGGGGCGAGCAGTACTTC
-	many	TRBV20-1	TRBJ1-6	CSARLRLGSPLHF	TGCAGTGCTAGACTGAGGTTAGGATCACCCCTCCACTTT
-	many	TRBV2	TRBJ2-7	CASSARQSYEQYF	TGTGCCAGCAGTGCGAGACAAAGCTACGAGCAGTACTTC
TRBD1	-	TRBV20-1	TRBJ1-5	CSARDMRQGRDHPQHF	TGCAGTGCTAGAGATATGAGACAGGGGCGGGATCACCCCCAGCATTTT
-	many	TRBV6-1	TRBJ2-5	CASSEDRFQETQYF	TGTGCCAGCAGTGAAGACAGGTTCCAAGAGACCCAGTACTTC
-	-	TRBV5-1	TRBJ2-2	CASKQIHGELFF	TGCGCCAGCAAACAAATTCACGGGGAGCTGTTTTTT